This passage covers 12 T cell receptor beta chains from one sample sequenced in a study of blood T cell repertoires in COVID-19. The protocol was immunoSEQ multiplex PCR, while the TCRdb copy is restricted to in-frame clones and leaves out a portion. The sample holds roughly 190,000 clones, 70% to 90% seen once. The specimen was PBMCs or T cells enriched from blood (not recorded which). These TCRs come from a woman aged 18-29 years who had recovered from COVID-19.

The chain combines TRBV12-3 or TRBV12-4 with TRBJ2-7; 10 bases are shared with TRBD1. The J segment lost 2 bases and the V segment lost 6 bases, leaving 1 base of the junction unmatched. The CDR3 sequence is 13 residues long. The CDR3 nucleotides are TGTGCCAGCAGCGGACAGGGGGCCTACGAGCAGTACTTC. Residues: CASSGQGAYEQYF.

This rearrangement joins TRBV7-6 to TRBJ2-5, with TRBD1 as a possible D gene (5 bases). CDR3 length: 13 amino acids. V lost 5 bases and J lost 2, with 9 bases in between. Germline values: CDR1 SGHVS, CDR2 FNYEAQ. Written as DNA, the CDR3 is TGTGCCAGCAGCCCCAGGGTGCAAGAGACCCAGTACTTC. Encoded protein: CASSPRVQETQYF.

CDR3 nucleotides: TGTGCCAGCTCACCGGACAGGGGCGAGAACACCGGGGAGCTGTTTTTT. Amino acids: CASSPDRGENTGELFF. The V call is TRBV18, the J call TRBJ2-2; 9 bases agree with TRBD1. The CDR3 is 16 amino acids. Trimming took 3 bases from V and 1 from J; bases not matched to a gene: 3. Germline assignment: CDR1 KGHSH and CDR2 LQKENI.

The V call is TRBV25-1, the J call TRBJ2-7; no reliable D call. Trimming removed 4 bases from V and 3 bases from J, with 7 bases in between. The CDR3 has 12 amino acids. Per germline, CDR1 MGHDK and CDR2 SYGVNS. CDR3 amino acids: CASSGLDYEQYF. In nucleotides, the CDR3 is TGTGCCAGCAGTGGGCTTGACTACGAGCAGTACTTC.

This chain links TRBV19 with TRBJ2-5, with TRBD2 identical over 10 bases. V lost 2 bases, J lost 11 bases, and 17 bases stayed unmatched. Per the germline V gene, CDR1 is LNHDA and CDR2 is SQIVND (reference sequence). The CDR3 totals 17 residues. CDR3 in DNA: TGTGCCAGTAGTATAAAGTCTTTGGGGACTAGCGCGCACTCACAGTACTTC. It encodes CASSIKSLGTSAHSQYF.

The chain employs TRBV7-9 and TRBJ2-1; 8 nucleotides match TRBD2. Germline lookup yields CDR1 SEHNR and CDR2 FQNEAQ (reference sequence). The CDR3 is 14 residues long. Germline trimming cut 3 bases from V and 6 bases from J; bases unmatched to any gene: 4. CDR3: CASSFTSGPNEQFF. The CDR3 coding sequence is TGTGCCAGCAGCTTTACTAGCGGACCCAATGAGCAGTTCTTC.

The chain employs TRBV28 and TRBJ1-2; TRBD1 matches at 12 bases. Germline V gene data show CDR1 as MDHEN and CDR2 as SYDVKM. The trim removed 2 bases at V and 8 bases at J, leaving 6 bases unmatched. The CDR3 runs to 15 residues. CDR3 in amino acids: CASSLMGQGAEGYTF. The CDR3 nucleotides are TGTGCCAGCAGTTTAATGGGACAGGGGGCAGAAGGCTACACCTTC.

The chain uses TRBV9 and TRBJ2-1, with 11 bases lining up with TRBD2. Germline V lookup: CDR1 SGDLS, CDR2 YYNGEE. The CDR3 length is 16 residues. J lost 0 bases, V lost 3 bases, and 2 bases had no gene match. CDR3 sequence: CASSGGLAVSYNEQFF. DNA for the CDR3: TGTGCCAGCAGCGGGGGACTAGCGGTCTCCTACAATGAGCAGTTCTTC.

This chain joins TRBV7-3 and TRBJ2-4; weak D call: TRBD2 (5 bases). The germline gives CDR1 SGHTA, CDR2 FQGTGA. The CDR3 consists of 13 residues. Trimming took off 4 bases at V and 5 bases at J, with 9 bases between the two ends. The CDR3 sequence is CASSYVGENIQYF. CDR3 DNA sequence: TGTGCCAGCAGCTACGTCGGGGAAAACATTCAGTACTTC.

The J gene is TRBJ1-2, the V gene TRBV9; D ambiguous. The CDR3 extends over 15 amino acids. Trimming took 3 bases from V and 6 from J, leaving 18 bases between them. Germline values: CDR1 SGDLS, CDR2 YYNGEE. The CDR3 reads CASSALGWVGNGYTF. CDR3 nucleotide sequence: TGTGCCAGCAGCGCCCTAGGGTGGGTCGGGAATGGCTACACCTTC.

The V and J genes are TRBV2 and TRBJ2-1; D is unclear. The V end was cut by 6 bases, the J end by 8 bases, with 11 bases between. The germline gives CDR1 SNHLY, CDR2 FYNNEI. The length of the CDR3 is 12 residues. CDR3 DNA: TGTGCCAGCAGGTTTCAGGCCTATGAGCAGTTCTTC. Amino acid sequence: CASRFQAYEQFF. Full variable domain (missing parts from reference TRBV2 and TRBJ2-1): EPEVTQTPSHQVTQMGQEVILRCVPISNHLYFYWYRQILGQKVEFLVSFYNNEISEKSEIFDDQFSVERPDGSNFTLKIRSTKLEDSAMYFCASRFQAYEQFFGPGTRLTVL.

A single count supports this clone. This rearrangement joins TRBV28 to TRBJ1-5; the D gene is possibly TRBD1 (6 bases). The ends were cut back, 4 bases at V and 6 bases at J, with 22 bases in the middle. Looked up from germline, CDR1 is MDHEN and CDR2 is SYDVKM. The CDR3 spans 17 residues. For the CDR3, the DNA is TGTGCCAGCAGTTGGAGACAGGTACGGGCTCAGGGTCAGCCCCAGCATTTT. Residues: CASSWRQVRAQGQPQHF.